This TCR beta chain derives from a study of CD8 T cells in ankylosing spondylitis. Broader study findings: Seemingly characteristic of ankylosing spondylitis blood was a TCR beta motif consisting of several highly homologous variants. Relatively rare in peripheral blood, disease-linked clones were also CD8+. In the blood and synovial fluid of reactive arthritis, some motif variants had been previously reported.

The authors made TCR beta libraries by quantitative 5'-RACE with molecular barcodes. A single record per CDR3 protein comes from TCRdb applying MiXCR to the 5' RACE reads. The table lists about 480,000 distinct CDR3 sequences, approximately 17% of them singletons, with just over 1% in the top ten. This clonotype was detected only a few times. Its antigen remains unidentified. The germline V and J ends were trimmed by 4 bases and 2 bases, with 14 bases remaining between them. Germline V gene data show CDR1 as SGHDN and CDR2 as FVKESK. The CDR3 runs to 15 residues. The genes are TRBV14 and TRBJ2-5, with D perhaps given as TRBD1 or TRBD2 (6 bases each). The TCR originated in a male donor with ankylosing spondylitis. The material sequenced was blood, either unsorted or a sorted T cell fraction (not recorded which). As DNA, the CDR3 is TGTGCCAGCAGCCTTCGGGGGCACTTACAAGAGACCCAGTACTTC. This translates into CASSLRGHLQETQYF.